Sequencing of this TCR beta chain was carried out in a study of molecular identifiers for immune sequencing clone quantification. TCRdb itself ran the PCR reads through MiXCR, one entry per CDR3 protein. The sample has roughly 100,000 distinct CDR3 sequences, about 35% seen once; the top ten hold 9.7%. Of note for this clonotype: As yet, its antigen is unknown. Germline and junction disagree at one end, which may indicate a read error.

The authors sorted naive CD8 T cells as CD8+CD4-CCR7+CD45RA+. Study-wide results and limits: Should identical TCR molecules share a barcode, the sizes of highly expanded clones could be underestimated. Effector cells kept over 99% of their molecules in clones above 20 RNA copies, while naive cells kept under 1% there.

Sequenced input: naive CD8+ T cells from blood, with Jurkat cell RNA spiked in. Specified subset: FACS-sorted CD8+CD4-CCR7+CD45RA+ naive T cells. The TCR comes from a human donor in good health. Some libraries in this study had Jurkat cell RNA spiked in.

Written as DNA, the CDR3 is TGTGCCAGCAGCTTGGCTGGAATGAACACTGGAGCTTTCTTT. This encodes CASSLAGMNTGAFF. V gene TRBV5-8 combines with J gene TRBJ1-1; D call uncertain. There are 14 residues in the CDR3. Per the germline V gene, CDR1 is SGHTS and CDR2 is YDEGEE. The entire variable domain, with the rest obtained from reference TRBV5-8 and TRBJ1-1, is as follows: EAGVTQSPTHLIKTRGQQATLRCSPISGHTSVYWYQQALGLGLQFLLWYDEGEERNRGNFPPRFSGRQFPNYSSELNVNALELEDSALYLCASSLAGMNTGAFFGQGTRLTVV.